This T cell receptor (beta chain) was retrieved from a study of blood T cell repertoires in COVID-19 (dated by TCRdb to the early 2020s). General notes on the study: Samples from collaborators originated in the United States, Italy and Spain and spanned both the acute and convalescent phases of COVID-19. The repertoires were released in a freely available public database meant as a resource for research on the immune response to SARS-CoV-2. The samples were drawn from the first 160 participants of the ongoing ImmuneRACE study and from 950 to 1,500 subjects provided by 6 global collaborators. A de-identified subject ID, COVID-19 status, age in years and sex were almost always included in the sample metadata. Deeply sampled blood TCRbeta repertoires from subjects exposed to, actively infected with, or recovered from COVID-19 were included in the dataset. The prospective study material was composed of cDNA or gDNA derived from T cells, B-cell-depleted T cells, or PBMCs. HLA class I and class II types, where available, came from metadata supplied by the sample provider rather than from assay-based typing.

V is pruned by 5 bases and J by 8 bases, leaving 3 bases of the junction without a gene match. The germline V gene supplies CDR1 SGHNT and CDR2 YENEEA. Reading from cysteine to phenylalanine, the CDR3 counts 12 amino acids. The DNA shown is the 36-base CDR3, in frame from base 1. In regard to this clone: The antigen it binds to is not known. Qualities for individual bases were not recorded, and no much larger clone is one base off.

The collaborating institutions used their own protocols to collect whole blood in K2EDTA tubes. Collaborator samples were shipped for TCRbeta analysis as frozen whole blood, isolated PBMCs, or DNA extracted from either sample type. The paper's findings and limits, for the study overall: Clinical and demographic metadata were provided uncurated, with the amount varying by source and participant.

TCRbeta CDR3 regions were amplified from genomic DNA using the immunoSEQ Assay, a bias-controlled multiplex PCR. In the authors' own workflow: Within the assay, amplification of reference gene primers was used to estimate how many nucleated cells each sample contained. To quantify the absolute abundance of each unique TCRbeta CDR3 rearrangement, sequence reads were collapsed and filtered. Productive Simpson clonality was computed per sample as the square root of Simpson's diversity index over productive rearrangements. Sourced from immuneACCESS, this table was stored by TCRdb with only in-frame sequences that have V and J called. A share of the clones is absent; for the studies checked, an unresolved V gene accounts for under half, and the remainder has no known explanation. The V and J calls and clone size are taken from that table; D and trimming were inferred from the DNA. The sample table contains about 170,000 clones; only one count was recorded for 85% of them. The ten top clones hold 2.5% to 4% of the sample.

Recombination connected TRBV11-3 to TRBJ1-2; the central 9 bases match TRBD1. The specimen sequenced was peripheral blood. This sequence was found in a human donor with acute or convalescent COVID-19. The donor label of this sample is uncertain. The CDR3 here reads CASSPGQGGYTF. The nucleotide sequence is given as TGTGCCAGCAGCCCGGGACAGGGAGGCTACACCTTC.